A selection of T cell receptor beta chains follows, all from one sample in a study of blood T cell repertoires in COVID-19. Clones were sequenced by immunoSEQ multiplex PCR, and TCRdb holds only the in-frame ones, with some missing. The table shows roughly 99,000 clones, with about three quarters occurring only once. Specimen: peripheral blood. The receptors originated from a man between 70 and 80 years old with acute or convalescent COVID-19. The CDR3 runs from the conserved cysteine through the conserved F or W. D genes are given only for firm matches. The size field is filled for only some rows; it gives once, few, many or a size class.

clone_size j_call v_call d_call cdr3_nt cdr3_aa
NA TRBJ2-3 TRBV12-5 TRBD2 TGTGCTAGTGGACGGACTAGCGGGGGAACAGATACGCAGTATTTT CASGRTSGGTDTQYF
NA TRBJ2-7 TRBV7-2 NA TGTGCCAGCAGCCTTCTAGAGTACGAGCAGTACTTC CASSLLEYEQYF
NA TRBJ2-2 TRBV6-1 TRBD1 TGTGCCAGCAGTGATACAGGGGGCGTCACCGGGGAGCTGTTTTTT CASSDTGGVTGELFF
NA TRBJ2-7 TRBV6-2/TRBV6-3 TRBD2 TGTGCCAGCAGTATCGGGGGGACGTCCTACGAGCAGTACTTC CASSIGGTSYEQYF
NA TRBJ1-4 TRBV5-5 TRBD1 TGTGCCAGCAGCTTAGGGACAGGGGCAACTAATGAAAAACTGTTTTTT CASSLGTGATNEKLFF
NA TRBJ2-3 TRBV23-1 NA TGCGCCAGCAGTCAATCTTGGGTGGGCGAAACAGATACGCAGTATTTT CASSQSWVGETDTQYF
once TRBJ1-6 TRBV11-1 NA TGTGCCAGCAGCGCCTACGAGGGACACTCTAATTCACCCCTCCACTTT CASSAYEGHSNSPLHF
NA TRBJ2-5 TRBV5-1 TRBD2 TGCGCCAGCAGCTCGAGCGGGACTCCTTCGCAAGAGACCCAGTACTTC CASSSSGTPSQETQYF
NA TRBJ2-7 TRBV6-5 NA TGTGCCAGCAGTAAGAGGGTCTTGGGGCAGTACTTC CASSKRVLGQYF
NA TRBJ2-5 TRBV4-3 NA TGCGCCAGCAGCCAAGGGGTGACTAGGGTTGGGGAGACCCAGTACTTC CASSQGVTRVGETQYF
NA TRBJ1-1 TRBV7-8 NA TGTGCCAGCAGCTTAGTCGGCGCTAGAACTGAAGCTTTCTTT CASSLVGARTEAFF
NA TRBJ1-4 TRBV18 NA TGTGCCAGCTCACCAGGGCTCTCAACTAATGAAAAACTGTTTTTT CASSPGLSTNEKLFF
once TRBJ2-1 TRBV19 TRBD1 TGTGCCAGTAGTATAGAGGGGAGGACAGGGGGGAGGAGTGAGCAGTTCTTC CASSIEGRTGGRSEQFF
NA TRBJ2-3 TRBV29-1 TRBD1 TGCAGCGGGACAGGGTGGGGAAGCCCGGATACGCAGTATTTT CSGTGWGSPDTQYF
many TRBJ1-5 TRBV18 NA TGTGCCAGCTCACCAATAGACAGCTTGTATAGCAATCAGCCCCAGCATTTT CASSPIDSLYSNQPQHF
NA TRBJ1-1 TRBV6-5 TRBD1 TGTGCCAGCAGTCAACAGGGGGCCCGAGCTTTCTTT CASSQQGARAFF
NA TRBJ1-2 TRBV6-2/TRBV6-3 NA TGTGCCAGCAGTTACGGGAGTAAAGGCTACACCTTC CASSYGSKGYTF
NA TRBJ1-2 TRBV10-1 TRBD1 TGCGCCAGCTCGGGACAGGGGAACTATGGCTACACCTTC CASSGQGNYGYTF
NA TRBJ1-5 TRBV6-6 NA TGTGCCAGCAGTTACGGCTCAGGTGGGCAGCCCCAGCATTTT CASSYGSGGQPQHF
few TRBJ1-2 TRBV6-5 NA TGTGCCAGCAGCCAGGACAGACCGAACTATGGCTACACCTTC CASSQDRPNYGYTF
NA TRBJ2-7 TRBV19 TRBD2 TGTGCCAGTACCAAAAGCGGGGGCGCATCCTACGAGCAGTACTTC CASTKSGGASYEQYF
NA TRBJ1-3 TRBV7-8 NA TGTGCCAGCAGGGACAGCTCTGGAAACACCATATATTTT CASRDSSGNTIYF
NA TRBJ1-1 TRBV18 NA TGTGCCAGCTCAACCAAACAGGGGAACACTGAAGCTTTCTTT CASSTKQGNTEAFF
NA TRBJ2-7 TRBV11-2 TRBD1 TGTGCCAGCAGCTTAGAAAGGGACAGGGTCTACGAGCAGTACTTC CASSLERDRVYEQYF
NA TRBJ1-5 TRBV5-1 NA TGCGCCAGCAGCTTTAACCCAGGGGAGACTCAGCCCCAGCATTTT CASSFNPGETQPQHF
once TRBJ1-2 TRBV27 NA TGTGCCAGCAGTCCCGGCGGGAGCTATGGCTACACCTTC CASSPGGSYGYTF
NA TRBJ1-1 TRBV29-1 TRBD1 TGCAGCGGTCAGACAGGGCTGAACACTGAAGCTTTCTTT CSGQTGLNTEAFF
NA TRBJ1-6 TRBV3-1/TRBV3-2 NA TGTGCCAGCAGCCCGCGTCGGAGGTCTCCATATAATTCACCCCTCCACTTT CASSPRRRSPYNSPLHF